This TCR beta chain was found in a study of identical twins (dated by TCRdb to about 2016). The study in broad terms: To test whether fetal clonotypes persist, this study deep-sequenced TCR alpha and beta repertoires from monozygotic twins, from unrelated adults of various ages, and from cord blood. Replicate twin experiments were performed at different times using different library preparation protocols to rule out contamination.

Details on this clonotype: The antigen it binds to is not known. It has no much larger one-base neighbor in the sample; base qualities were not kept.

Only healthy Caucasian donors were included. The researchers also sequenced three unrelated adults who were not twins: a male aged 18 to 30, a male aged 50 to 60, and a female aged 50 to 60. Miltenyi CD45RO+ enrichment and human naive T-cell isolation kits were used to isolate memory (CD45RO+) and naive T cells from PBMC. Study-wide conclusions, independent of this receptor: In beta out-of-frame sequences, excess twin sharing was weaker, because having fewer shared sequences lowered the signal-to-noise ratio. Conclusions relied on cross-sectional statistical analysis, since the same donors could not be followed over many years. Fewer insertions were carried by abundant cord blood beta clonotypes; a weaker similar trend was observed in young adult naive repertoires, while no such trend was observed in memory repertoires. Invariant T cells such as MAIT and iNKT could partly confound zero-insertion analyses, though diverse VJ usage argued against this for most clonotypes. Compared with coincidental sharing between unrelated individuals, an excess of low generation-probability sequences was observed among out-of-frame TCR alpha sequences shared between twins. In monozygotic twins, out-of-frame TCR alpha sharing was systematically underestimated by recombination models, although the models agreed with sharing between unrelated individuals.

The receptor library was made with 5' RACE. These reads were obtained on an Illumina HiSeq 2000. A universal primer binding site was introduced by template switching, and a unique molecular identifier was present in the final cDNA, enabling accurate counting of TCR cDNA molecules. Specific primers in the conserved constant-segment region were used to synthesize first-strand cDNA for TCR alpha and beta chains. To control for contamination, each cDNA library was double barcoded with a SMART-Mk sample barcode plus Illumina barcodes. Two successive PCR steps introduced TruSeq adapter sequences along with Illumina sample barcodes. The TCR alpha and beta cDNA libraries were sequenced on the Illumina HiSeq platform using custom primers. The study's processing was this. MiGEC was used to process raw reads and extract unique molecular identifiers, and MiXCR was used to find CDR3 positions. For each individual, recombination models were inferred using an EM algorithm with the repgenHMM and IGoR tools. The analysis of shared clonotypes was done with the tcR package in R, with sharing normalized by the product of cloneset sizes. To study raw recombination without the effects of thymic and clonal selection, out-of-frame nonproductive sequences were analyzed. Through fastp at Q25 and MiXCR, TCRdb rebuilt clones from the public reads, retaining in-frame beta chains. Duplicate CDR3 protein sequences are folded into a single record with the most common DNA and genes. The V and J calls shown here were made by TCRdb, not taken from the authors' results. The sample table contains some 710,000 distinct CDR3 sequences; only one count was recorded for over 5% of them. The ten largest clones take up under 2% of the sample.

The germline V gene specifies SGHTA as CDR1 and FQGNSA as CDR2. V drops 6 bases and J drops 5 bases, leaving 17 bases in between. Including cysteine and phenylalanine, the CDR3 has 14 amino acids. Here the CDR3 DNA is all that survives: 42 bases in frame from base 1. Sample: naive T cells sorted from blood. The sample's cell subset or site label, decoded: cells isolated with a human naive T-cell isolation kit. The chain is assembled from TRBV7-2 and TRBJ2-7; TRBD1 is a possible D gene, resting on 6 matching bases. The TCR was taken from a man between 18 and 29 years old in good health. The bases are TGTGCCAGCAGTTCACGGACAGCTCCCCACGAGCAGTACTTC. Translated, this is CASSSRTAPHEQYF.